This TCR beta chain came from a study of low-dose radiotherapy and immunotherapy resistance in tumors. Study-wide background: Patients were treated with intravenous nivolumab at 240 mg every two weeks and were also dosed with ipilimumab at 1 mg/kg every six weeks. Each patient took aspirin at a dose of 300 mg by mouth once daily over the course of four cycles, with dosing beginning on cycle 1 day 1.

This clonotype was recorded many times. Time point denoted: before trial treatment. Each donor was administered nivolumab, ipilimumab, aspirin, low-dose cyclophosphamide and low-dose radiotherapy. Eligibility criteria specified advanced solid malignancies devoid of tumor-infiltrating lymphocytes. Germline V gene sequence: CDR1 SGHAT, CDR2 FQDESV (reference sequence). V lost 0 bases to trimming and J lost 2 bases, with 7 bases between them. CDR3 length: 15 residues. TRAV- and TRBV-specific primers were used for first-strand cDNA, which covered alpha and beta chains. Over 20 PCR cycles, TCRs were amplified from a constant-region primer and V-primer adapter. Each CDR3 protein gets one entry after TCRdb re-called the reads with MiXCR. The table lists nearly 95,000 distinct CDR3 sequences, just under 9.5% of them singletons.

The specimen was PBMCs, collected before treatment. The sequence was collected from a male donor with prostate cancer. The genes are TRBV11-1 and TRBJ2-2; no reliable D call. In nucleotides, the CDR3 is TGTGCCAGCAGCTTAGCCAGCTTTAACACCGGGGAGCTGTTTTTT. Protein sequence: CASSLASFNTGELFF.